A selection of T cell receptor beta chains follows, all from one sample in a study of T cells in Graves' hyperthyroidism and ophthalmopathy. Each CDR3 protein is one row after TCRdb ran MiXCR on the multiplex PCR reads. In the table there are 500,000 to 750,000 distinct CDR3 sequences, approximately 15% of which are singletons. The sample comprised blood. All receptors come from a woman aged 25 to 39 with Graves' hyperthyroidism. The CDR3 runs from the conserved cysteine through the conserved F or W. Fields, in order: D gene, CDR3 length, V gene, clone size, J gene, CDR3 protein, CDR3 DNA. A D gene is named only where the DNA matches it firmly. For some rows the clone size is stated as once, few or many, or as a class when expanded; others skip it.

d_gene: .; len: 14; v_gene: TRBV6-5; abundance: many; j_gene: TRBJ2-5; CDR3aa: CASSYGTAQETQYF; CDR3nt: TGTGCCAGCAGTTACGGCACAGCCCAAGAGACCCAGTACTTC
d_gene: TRBD1; len: 18; v_gene: TRBV12-5; abundance: few; j_gene: TRBJ1-2; CDR3aa: CASGLVRGTGDYLYGYTF; CDR3nt: TGTGCTAGTGGTTTGGTACGAGGGACAGGAGATTATCTCTATGGCTACACCTTC
d_gene: TRBD2; len: 14; v_gene: TRBV5-1; abundance: .; j_gene: TRBJ2-2; CDR3aa: CASSLGGSAGELLF; CDR3nt: TGCGCCAGCAGCTTGGGCGGGAGTGCCGGGGAGCTGCTTTTT
d_gene: .; len: 15; v_gene: TRBV13; abundance: .; j_gene: TRBJ1-6; CDR3aa: CASSIQGAVSSPLHF; CDR3nt: TGTGCCAGCAGCATCCAAGGGGCGGTTAGTTCACCCCTCCACTTT
d_gene: TRBD1; len: 17; v_gene: TRBV5-6; abundance: .; j_gene: TRBJ1-1; CDR3aa: CASSPGTGGVGKAEAFF; CDR3nt: TGTGCCAGCTCACCAGGGACAGGGGGTGTTGGGAAGGCTGAAGCTTTCTTT
d_gene: .; len: 14; v_gene: TRBV7-2; abundance: .; j_gene: TRBJ1-4; CDR3aa: CASSLGGHNEKLFF; CDR3nt: TGTGCCAGCAGCTTAGGGGGCCACAACGAAAAACTGTTTTTT
d_gene: .; len: 15; v_gene: TRBV11-2; abundance: many; j_gene: TRBJ2-7; CDR3aa: CASSEEGAISYEQYF; CDR3nt: TGTGCCAGCAGCGAGGAAGGGGCCATATCCTACGAGCAGTACTTC
d_gene: .; len: 13; v_gene: TRBV7-3; abundance: many; j_gene: TRBJ2-3; CDR3aa: CASSLSTADTQYF; CDR3nt: TGTGCCAGCAGCTTATCCACAGCAGATACGCAGTATTTT
d_gene: .; len: 14; v_gene: TRBV28; abundance: few; j_gene: TRBJ1-6; CDR3aa: CATVMGGVNSPLHF; CDR3nt: TGTGCCACCGTTATGGGGGGCGTTAATTCACCCCTCCACTTT
d_gene: .; len: 16; v_gene: TRBV24-1; abundance: .; j_gene: TRBJ1-4; CDR3aa: CATSLPPLGTNEKLFF; CDR3nt: TGTGCCACCAGTCTTCCACCTCTCGGGACTAATGAAAAACTGTTTTTT
d_gene: TRBD1; len: 14; v_gene: TRBV20-1; abundance: many; j_gene: TRBJ2-1; CDR3aa: CSAIDRVFGREQFF; CDR3nt: TGCAGTGCCATAGACAGGGTTTTTGGACGCGAGCAGTTCTTC
d_gene: TRBD2; len: 13; v_gene: TRBV11-1; abundance: many; j_gene: TRBJ2-2; CDR3aa: CASSFGLGGELFF; CDR3nt: TGTGCCAGCAGCTTCGGACTAGGCGGGGAGCTGTTTTTT
d_gene: TRBD2; len: 15; v_gene: TRBV11-3; abundance: many; j_gene: TRBJ2-1; CDR3aa: CASSLGLSGSDEQFF; CDR3nt: TGTGCCAGCAGCTTAGGACTTAGCGGGAGCGATGAGCAGTTCTTC
d_gene: TRBD2; len: 18; v_gene: TRBV6-1; abundance: .; j_gene: TRBJ2-3; CDR3aa: CASSDPTGSGTSTDTQYF; CDR3nt: TGTGCCAGCAGTGACCCTACGGGGAGCGGGACTAGCACAGATACGCAGTATTTT
d_gene: .; len: 13; v_gene: TRBV28; abundance: many; j_gene: TRBJ2-7; CDR3aa: CASSPGLSYEQYF; CDR3nt: TGTGCCAGCAGTCCGGGCCTCTCCTACGAGCAGTACTTC
d_gene: TRBD2; len: 15; v_gene: TRBV28; abundance: .; j_gene: TRBJ2-1; CDR3aa: CASSLSASGAREQFF; CDR3nt: TGTGCCAGCAGTTTATCGGCTAGCGGGGCAAGGGAGCAGTTCTTC
d_gene: TRBD2; len: 15; v_gene: TRBV27; abundance: many; j_gene: TRBJ2-7; CDR3aa: CASVKGLAGAYEQYF; CDR3nt: TGTGCCTCCGTTAAGGGGCTAGCGGGAGCCTACGAGCAGTACTTC
d_gene: .; len: 13; v_gene: TRBV11-2; abundance: .; j_gene: TRBJ1-5; CDR3aa: CASSFGPFSPQHF; CDR3nt: TGTGCCAGCAGCTTCGGGCCCTTTTCTCCCCAGCATTTT